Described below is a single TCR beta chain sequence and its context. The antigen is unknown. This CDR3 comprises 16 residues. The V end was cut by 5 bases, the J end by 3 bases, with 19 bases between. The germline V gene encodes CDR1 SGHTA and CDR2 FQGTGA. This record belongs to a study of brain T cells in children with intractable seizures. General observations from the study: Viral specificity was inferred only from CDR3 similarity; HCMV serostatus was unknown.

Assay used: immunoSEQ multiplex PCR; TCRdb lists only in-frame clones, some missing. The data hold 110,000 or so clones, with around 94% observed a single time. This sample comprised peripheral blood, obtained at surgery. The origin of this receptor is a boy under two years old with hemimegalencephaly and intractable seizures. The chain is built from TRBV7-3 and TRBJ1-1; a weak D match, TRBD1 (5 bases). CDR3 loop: CASSPTGAMWDTEAFF. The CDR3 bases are TGTGCCAGCAGCCCCACCGGGGCAATGTGGGACACTGAAGCTTTCTTT.